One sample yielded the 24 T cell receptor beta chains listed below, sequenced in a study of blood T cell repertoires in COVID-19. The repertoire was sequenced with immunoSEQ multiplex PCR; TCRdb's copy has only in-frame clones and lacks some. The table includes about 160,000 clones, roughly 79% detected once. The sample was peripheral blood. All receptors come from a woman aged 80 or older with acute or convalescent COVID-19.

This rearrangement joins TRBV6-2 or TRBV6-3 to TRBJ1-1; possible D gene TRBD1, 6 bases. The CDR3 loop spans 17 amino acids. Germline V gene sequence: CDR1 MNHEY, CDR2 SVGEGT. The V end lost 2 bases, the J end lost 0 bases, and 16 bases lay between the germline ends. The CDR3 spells CASSYLRGTLMNTEAFF. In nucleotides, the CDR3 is TGTGCCAGCAGTTACCTCAGGGGAACCCTCATGAACACTGAAGCTTTCTTT.

This CDR3 reads CASSPKGGFAYNEQFF. DNA of the CDR3: TGTGCCAGCAGCCCAAAAGGAGGATTTGCCTACAATGAGCAGTTCTTC. The V gene is TRBV5-4, the J gene TRBJ2-1, with a possible D match to TRBD2 (5 bases). The V gene lost 4 bases and the J gene lost 2 bases, with 16 bases spanning the gap. Germline assignment: CDR1 SGHNT and CDR2 YYREEE (reference sequence). There are 16 residues in the CDR3.

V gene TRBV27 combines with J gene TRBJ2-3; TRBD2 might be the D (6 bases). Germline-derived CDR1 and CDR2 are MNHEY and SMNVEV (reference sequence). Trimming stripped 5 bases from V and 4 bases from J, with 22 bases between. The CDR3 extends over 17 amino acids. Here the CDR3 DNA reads TGTGCCAGCAGTCCTCTTACGACGGGGAGGCGGGCAGATACGCAGTATTTT. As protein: CASSPLTTGRRADTQYF.

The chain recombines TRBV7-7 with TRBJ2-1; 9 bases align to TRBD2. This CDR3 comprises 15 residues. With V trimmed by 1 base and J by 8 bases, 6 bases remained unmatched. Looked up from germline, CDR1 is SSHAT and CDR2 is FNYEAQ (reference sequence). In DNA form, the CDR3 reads TGTGCCAGCAGCTTAGGTCTAGCGGGAAAACATGAGCAGTTCTTC. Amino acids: CASSLGLAGKHEQFF.

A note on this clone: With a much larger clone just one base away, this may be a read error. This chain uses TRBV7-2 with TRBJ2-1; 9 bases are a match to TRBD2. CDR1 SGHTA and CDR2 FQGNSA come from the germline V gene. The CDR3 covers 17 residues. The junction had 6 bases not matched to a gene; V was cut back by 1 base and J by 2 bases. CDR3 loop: CASSLVGSGRTYNEQFF. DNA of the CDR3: TGTGCCAGCAGCTTAGTAGGTAGCGGGAGAACCTACAATGAGCAGTTCTTC.

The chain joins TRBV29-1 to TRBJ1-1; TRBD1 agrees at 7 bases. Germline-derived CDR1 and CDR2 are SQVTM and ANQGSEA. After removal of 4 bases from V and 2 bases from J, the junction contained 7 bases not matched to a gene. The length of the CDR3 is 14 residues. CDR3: CSVVKGAFNTEAFF. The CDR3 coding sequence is TGCAGCGTTGTAAAGGGGGCCTTCAACACTGAAGCTTTCTTT.

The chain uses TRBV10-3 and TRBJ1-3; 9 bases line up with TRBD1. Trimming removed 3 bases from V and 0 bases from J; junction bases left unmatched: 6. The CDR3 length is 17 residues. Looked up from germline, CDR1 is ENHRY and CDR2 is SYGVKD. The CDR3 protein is CAISDPGQGSSGNTIYF. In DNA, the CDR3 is TGTGCCATCAGTGACCCGGGACAGGGCAGCTCTGGAAACACCATATATTTT.

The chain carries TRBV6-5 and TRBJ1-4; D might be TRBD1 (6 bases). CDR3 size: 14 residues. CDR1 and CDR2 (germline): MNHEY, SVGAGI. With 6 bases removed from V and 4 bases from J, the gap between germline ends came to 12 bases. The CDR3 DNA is TGTGCCAGCAGCTTTACAGGGTTTAATGAAAAACTGTTTTTT. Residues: CASSFTGFNEKLFF.

CDR3 residues: CASSIGTVRGLKNYEQYF. The DNA of the CDR3 is TGTGCCAGTAGTATAGGGACGGTCCGGGGACTGAAGAACTACGAGCAGTACTTC. This chain links TRBV19 with TRBJ2-7, with D maybe TRBD2 (6 bases). The V gene's germline CDR1 is LNHDA and CDR2 SQIVND (reference sequence). The V gene lost 1 base and the J gene lost 3 bases, with 22 bases spanning the gap. The CDR3 contains 18 residues.

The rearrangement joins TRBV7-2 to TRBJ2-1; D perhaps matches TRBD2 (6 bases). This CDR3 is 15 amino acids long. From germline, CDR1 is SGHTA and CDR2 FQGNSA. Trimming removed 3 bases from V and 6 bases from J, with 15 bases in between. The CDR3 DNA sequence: TGTGCCAGCAGCTTTGGCGGGACCGAGCCCAATGAGCAGTTCTTC. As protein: CASSFGGTEPNEQFF.

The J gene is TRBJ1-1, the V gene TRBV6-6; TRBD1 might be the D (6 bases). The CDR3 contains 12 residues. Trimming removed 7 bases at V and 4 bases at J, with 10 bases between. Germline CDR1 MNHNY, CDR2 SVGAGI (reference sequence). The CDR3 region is CASTQGPTEAFF. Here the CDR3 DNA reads TGTGCCAGCACCCAGGGGCCCACTGAAGCTTTCTTT.

The CDR3 loop reads CASSNPGLAGARSDTQYF. For the CDR3, the DNA is TGCGCCAGCAGCAACCCGGGACTAGCGGGAGCCCGCTCAGATACGCAGTATTTT. The chain carries TRBV5-1 and TRBJ2-3; 14 nucleotides align to TRBD2. Germline V gene lookup returns CDR1 SGHRS and CDR2 YFSETQ. This CDR3 comprises 18 residues. Germline trimming cut 4 bases from V and 4 bases from J; bases unmatched to any gene: 11.

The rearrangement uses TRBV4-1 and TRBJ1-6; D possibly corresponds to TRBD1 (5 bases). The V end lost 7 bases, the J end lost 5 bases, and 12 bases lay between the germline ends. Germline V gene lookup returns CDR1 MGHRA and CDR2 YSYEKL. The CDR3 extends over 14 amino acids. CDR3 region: CASNGGRDNSPLHF. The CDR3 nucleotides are TGCGCCAGCAACGGTGGCAGGGATAATTCACCCCTCCACTTT.

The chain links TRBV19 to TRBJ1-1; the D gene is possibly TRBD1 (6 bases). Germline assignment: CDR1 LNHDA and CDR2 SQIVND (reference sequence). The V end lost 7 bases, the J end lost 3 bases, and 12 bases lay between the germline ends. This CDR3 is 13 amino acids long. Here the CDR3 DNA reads TGTGCCAGTACGAGGACAGTCTACACTGAAGCTTTCTTT. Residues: CASTRTVYTEAFF.

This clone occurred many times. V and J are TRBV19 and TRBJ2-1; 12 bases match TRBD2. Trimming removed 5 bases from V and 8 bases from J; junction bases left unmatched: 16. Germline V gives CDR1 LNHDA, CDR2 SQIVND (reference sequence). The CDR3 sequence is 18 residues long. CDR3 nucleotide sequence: TGTGCCAGTAGTTCTGCTAGCGGGAGGGACTCGGACGGCGATGAGCAGTTCTTC. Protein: CASSSASGRDSDGDEQFF. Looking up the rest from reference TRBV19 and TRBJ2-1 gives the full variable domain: DGGITQSPKYLFRKEGQNVTLSCEQNLNHDAMYWYRQDPGQGLRLIYYSQIVNDFQKGDIAEGYSVSREKKESFPLTVTSAQKNPTAFYLCASSSASGRDSDGDEQFFGPGTRLTVL.

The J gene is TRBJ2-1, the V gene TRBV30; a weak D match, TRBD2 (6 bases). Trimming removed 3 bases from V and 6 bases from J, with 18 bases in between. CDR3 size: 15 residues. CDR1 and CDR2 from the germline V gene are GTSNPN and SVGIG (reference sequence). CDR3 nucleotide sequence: TGTGCCTGGAGGGCCGACAGCTACGGGGGCAATGAGCAGTTCTTC. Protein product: CAWRADSYGGNEQFF.

In DNA, the CDR3 is TGTGCCAGCAGTTATCAGGGGCTAGGAGACTATGGCTACACCTTC. This gives the protein CASSYQGLGDYGYTF. The J gene is TRBJ1-2, the V gene TRBV27; maybe TRBD1 (6 bases). V lost 4 bases to trimming and J lost 3 bases, with 15 bases between them. CDR1 is MNHEY, CDR2 SMNVEV, per germline (reference sequence). The CDR3 runs 15 residues.

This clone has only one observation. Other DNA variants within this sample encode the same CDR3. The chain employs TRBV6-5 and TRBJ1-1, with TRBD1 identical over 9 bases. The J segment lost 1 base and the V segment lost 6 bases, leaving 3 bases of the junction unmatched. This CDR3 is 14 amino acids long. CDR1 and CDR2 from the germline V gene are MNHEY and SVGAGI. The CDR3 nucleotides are TGTGCCAGCAGGGGACAGGGAAAGAACACTGAAGCTTTCTTT. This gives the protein CASRGQGKNTEAFF.

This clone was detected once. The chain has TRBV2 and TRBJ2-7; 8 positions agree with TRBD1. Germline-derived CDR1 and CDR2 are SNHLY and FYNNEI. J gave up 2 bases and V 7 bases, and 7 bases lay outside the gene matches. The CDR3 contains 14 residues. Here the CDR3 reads CASKSPRGPYEQYF. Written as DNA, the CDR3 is TGTGCCAGCAAGAGTCCCAGGGGGCCCTACGAGCAGTACTTC.

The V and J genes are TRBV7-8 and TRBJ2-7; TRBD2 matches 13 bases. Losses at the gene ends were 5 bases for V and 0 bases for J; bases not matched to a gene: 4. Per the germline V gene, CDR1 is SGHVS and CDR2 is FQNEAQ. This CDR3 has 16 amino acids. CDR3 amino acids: CASSLGLAGNSYEQYF. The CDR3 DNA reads TGTGCCAGCAGCCTGGGACTAGCGGGAAACTCCTACGAGCAGTACTTC.

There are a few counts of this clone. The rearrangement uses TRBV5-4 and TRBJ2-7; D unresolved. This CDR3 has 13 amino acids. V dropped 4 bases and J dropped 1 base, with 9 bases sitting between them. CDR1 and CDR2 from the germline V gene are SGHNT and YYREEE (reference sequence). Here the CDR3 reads CASSPSYSYEQYF. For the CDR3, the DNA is TGTGCCAGCAGCCCCTCCTATTCCTACGAGCAGTACTTC. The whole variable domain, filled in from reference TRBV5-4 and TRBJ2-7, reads ETGVTQSPTHLIKTRGQQVTLRCSSQSGHNTVSWYQQALGQGPQFIFQYYREEENGRGNFPPRFSGLQFPNYSSELNVNALELDDSALYLCASSPSYSYEQYFGPGTRLTVT.

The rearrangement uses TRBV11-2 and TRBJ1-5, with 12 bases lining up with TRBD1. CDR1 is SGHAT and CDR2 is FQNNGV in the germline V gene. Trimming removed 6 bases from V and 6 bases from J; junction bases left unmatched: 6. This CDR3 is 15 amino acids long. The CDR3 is CASRRDRGLTQPQHF. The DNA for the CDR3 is TGTGCCAGCAGACGGGACAGGGGGCTAACTCAGCCCCAGCATTTT.

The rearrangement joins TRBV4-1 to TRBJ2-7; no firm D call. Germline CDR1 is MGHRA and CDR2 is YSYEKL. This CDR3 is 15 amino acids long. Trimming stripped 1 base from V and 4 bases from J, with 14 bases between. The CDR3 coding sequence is TGCGCCAGCAGCCAAGTTCCAGCGAACGAATACGAGCAGTACTTC. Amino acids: CASSQVPANEYEQYF.

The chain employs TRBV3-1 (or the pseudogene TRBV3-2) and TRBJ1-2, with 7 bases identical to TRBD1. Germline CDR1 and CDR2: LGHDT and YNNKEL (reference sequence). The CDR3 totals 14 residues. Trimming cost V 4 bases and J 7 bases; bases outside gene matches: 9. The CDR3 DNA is TGTGCCAGCAGCCCCGCTATCACAGGGGTTGGCTACACCTTC. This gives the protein CASSPAITGVGYTF.